The 19 T cell receptor beta chains given below trace back to one sample, sequenced in a study of CD8 T cells in ankylosing spondylitis. Study results and caveats: It appeared that ankylosing spondylitis blood was characterized by a TCR beta motif of under ten highly homologous variants.

For these TCRs, the target antigens are not known. TCRdb ran MiXCR on the 5' RACE reads and lists one entry per CDR3 protein. The table shows around 770,000 distinct CDR3 sequences, with about 10% occurring only once. The sample comprised blood, either unsorted or a sorted T cell fraction (not recorded which). All receptors derive from a male donor with ankylosing spondylitis.

This sequence joins TRBV2 and TRBJ2-7; D may match TRBD1 or TRBD2 (5 bases each). CDR1 and CDR2 (germline): SNHLY, FYNNEI. Trimming took 4 bases from V and 0 from J, leaving 10 bases between them. This CDR3 region has 14 residues. The CDR3 bases are TGTGCCAGCAGTGGAGGGGACGTCTCCTACGAGCAGTACTTC. This translates into CASSGGDVSYEQYF.

This clonotype was observed a few times. The chain is built from TRBV7-8 and TRBJ1-5, with 7 nucleotides matching TRBD1. V dropped 0 bases and J dropped 5; count of bases not matched to a gene: 7. CDR1 is SGHVS, CDR2 FQNEAQ, per germline. The CDR3 totals 16 residues. The CDR3 spells CASSLAGRGGDQPQHF. The CDR3 DNA reads TGTGCCAGCAGCTTAGCGGGCAGGGGGGGCGATCAGCCCCAGCATTTT. The full variable domain, with the rest looked up from reference TRBV7-8 and TRBJ1-5, is GAGVSQSPRYKVAKRGQDVALRCDPISGHVSLFWYQQALGQGPEFLTYFQNEAQLDKSGLPSDRFFAERPEGSVSTLKIQRTQQEDSAVYLCASSLAGRGGDQPQHFGDGTRLSIL.

The chain carries TRBV18 and TRBJ1-2, with D possibly matching TRBD1 (5 bases). The CDR3 consists of 15 residues. Germline assignment: CDR1 KGHSH and CDR2 LQKENI. V gave up 4 bases and J gave up 2 bases, with 14 bases separating them. CDR3 protein: CASSLNRRDNYGYTF. The DNA of the CDR3 is TGTGCCAGCTCACTTAACCGCCGGGACAACTATGGCTACACCTTC.

The sample holds a few counts of this clonotype. This chain joins TRBV20-1 and TRBJ2-5; D gene ambiguous. V lost 2 bases, J lost 1 base, and 14 bases lay in between. CDR3 length: 15 amino acids. Germline V CDR1 and CDR2: DFQATT, SNEGSKA (reference sequence). CDR3 in DNA: TGCAGTGCTAGATCTCCAAGAATCCGCCAAGAGACCCAGTACTTC. Its translation is CSARSPRIRQETQYF.

This clonotype was seen more than once but under ten times. V usage is TRBV20-1 and J usage is TRBJ2-5; D is possibly TRBD1 (6 bases). Trimming cost V 6 bases and J 2 bases, with 7 bases left between them. This CDR3 is built from 11 residues. Germline V lookup: CDR1 DFQATT, CDR2 SNEGSKA (reference sequence). CDR3 region: CSAQGQETQYF. CDR3 in DNA: TGCAGTGCACAGGGTCAAGAGACCCAGTACTTC.

The V gene is TRBV27, the J gene TRBJ2-1; either TRBD1 or TRBD2 may supply D (5 bases each). Trimming pared 5 bases from V and 4 bases from J, leaving 15 bases between. The length of the CDR3 is 15 residues. In germline, CDR1 is MNHEY, CDR2 SMNVEV (reference sequence). The CDR3 DNA sequence: TGTGCCAGCAGTCAACGGGACGGTTCTTACAATGAGCAGTTCTTC. It yields the protein CASSQRDGSYNEQFF.

V is TRBV4-3 and J is TRBJ2-3; TRBD2 aligns across 9 bases. The CDR3 totals 17 residues. Unmatched junction bases numbered 9, after V lost 3 bases and J lost 2 bases. CDR1 and CDR2 (germline): LGHNA, YSLEER. CDR3: CASSQRASGKSTDTQYF. DNA for the CDR3: TGCGCCAGCAGCCAGCGGGCTAGCGGGAAGTCCACAGATACGCAGTATTTT.

This clonotype has more than one count but fewer than ten. The chain uses TRBV7-2 and TRBJ2-5, with 8 bases fitting TRBD1. V was clipped by 5 bases and J by 7 bases; unmatched bases: 9. CDR3 size: 14 residues. Germline CDR1 is SGHTA and CDR2 is FQGNSA. CDR3 region: CASSLDRDLGTQYF. The CDR3 DNA reads as TGTGCCAGCAGCCTGGACAGGGATTTGGGGACCCAGTACTTC.

This clonotype was counted between two and nine times. The rearrangement joins TRBV6-2 or TRBV6-3 to TRBJ1-4; 7 bases map to TRBD1. The J segment lost 5 bases and the V segment lost 6 bases, leaving 6 bases of the junction unmatched. The CDR3 contains 14 residues. The germline CDR1 and CDR2 sequences are MNHEY and SVGEGT. CDR3 coding DNA: TGTGCCAGCAGCATGGGGACAGTAAATGAAAAACTGTTTTTT. This translates into CASSMGTVNEKLFF.

This CDR3 reads CASSFWVGGARGLFF. The CDR3 nucleotides are TGCGCCAGCAGCTTCTGGGTCGGAGGGGCCCGGGGACTGTTTTTT. This chain links TRBV5-1 with TRBJ1-4; possible D gene TRBD1, 5 bases. Trimming left V 2 bases short and J 13 bases short, with 21 bases between. Germline V gene data show CDR1 as SGHRS and CDR2 as YFSETQ. The CDR3 extends over 15 amino acids. Full variable domain (remainder filled in from reference TRBV5-1 and TRBJ1-4): KAGVTQTPRYLIKTRGQQVTLSCSPISGHRSVSWYQQTPGQGLQFLFEYFSETQRNKGNFPGRFSGRQFSNSRSEMNVSTLELGDSALYLCASSFWVGGARGLFFGSGTQLSVL.

This clonotype was seen at least ten times. V is TRBV7-2 and J is TRBJ2-5; D remains unclear. V was pared by 5 bases and J by 11 bases, with 15 bases between. The CDR3 runs 12 residues. Germline V gene sequence: CDR1 SGHTA, CDR2 FQGNSA. The CDR3 DNA follows: TGTGCCAGCAGCCCCACCCGGACGGAACAGTACTTC. It yields the protein CASSPTRTEQYF.

Worth noting for this clonotype: An end of the junction differs from the germline gene, which may be a read error. This chain joins TRBV11-2 and TRBJ2-1; D perhaps matches TRBD1 (5 bases). Germline assignment: CDR1 SGHAT and CDR2 FQNNGV. The CDR3 runs to 18 residues. The CDR3 DNA sequence: TGTGCCACCAGCTTACTCATCTTTAGGACATTTTCCTACAATGAGCAGTTCTTC. As protein: CATSLLIFRTFSYNEQFF. The full variable domain, rest sourced from reference TRBV11-2 and TRBJ2-1, is EAGVAQSPRYKIIEKRQSVAFWCNPISGHATLYWYQQILGQGPKLLIQFQNNGVVDDSQLPKDRFSAERLKGVDSTLKIQPAKLEDSAVYLCATSLLIFRTFSYNEQFFGPGTRLTVL.

J is TRBJ1-5 and V is TRBV4-2; 7 bases agree with TRBD1. The CDR3 spans 15 residues. V was pared by 4 bases and J by 4 bases, with 7 bases of the junction left unmatched. CDR1 and CDR2 (germline): LGHNA, YNFKEQ. The CDR3 coding sequence is TGTGCCAGCAGCCGCGACTGGGACAGTAATCAGCCCCAGCATTTT. Its translation: CASSRDWDSNQPQHF.

This clonotype was counted ten times or more. V and J are TRBV6-5 and TRBJ2-1, with D possibly being TRBD1 (6 bases). CDR1 MNHEY and CDR2 SVGAGI come from the germline V gene. The CDR3 has 14 residues. Trimming took 2 bases from V and 6 from J, leaving 11 bases between them. The CDR3 loop reads CASSYLTGSNEQFF. The CDR3 bases are TGTGCCAGCAGTTACCTCACAGGGAGCAATGAGCAGTTCTTC.

This rearrangement joins TRBV20-1 to TRBJ1-1, with D perhaps TRBD1 (6 bases). The germline V gene encodes CDR1 DFQATT and CDR2 SNEGSKA (reference sequence). The CDR3 is 13 residues long. Trimming took 5 bases from V and 0 from J, leaving 10 bases between them. CDR3 nucleotide sequence: TGCAGTGCTTTGGACAGATTGAACACTGAAGCTTTCTTT. Translated, it gives CSALDRLNTEAFF.

This clonotype has a count of ten or more. V is TRBV7-6 and J is TRBJ1-4; no clear D gene. V was cut by 6 bases and J by 4 bases, with 15 bases left in between. The CDR3 contains 15 residues. From germline, CDR1 is SGHVS and CDR2 FNYEAQ. The DNA for the CDR3 is TGTGCCAGCAGTCGATGGAGCCCATTTAATGAAAAACTGTTTTTT. This gives the protein CASSRWSPFNEKLFF.

This clonotype was recorded at least ten times. The gene calls are TRBV6-5 and TRBJ1-2, with D perhaps TRBD1 (5 bases). From germline, CDR1 is MNHEY and CDR2 SVGAGI. CDR3 size: 14 residues. Deletions cut 2 bases from V and 7 bases from J, with 14 bases between. The CDR3 sequence: CASSYNPGRGGYTF. Written as DNA, the CDR3 is TGTGCCAGCAGTTACAACCCAGGGAGGGGTGGCTACACCTTC.

The chain couples TRBV20-1 to TRBJ2-5; D gene uncertain. The CDR3 consists of 12 residues. The germline V gene has CDR1 DFQATT and CDR2 SNEGSKA (reference sequence). The V end was cut by 3 bases, the J end by 1 base, with 6 bases between. In DNA form, the CDR3 reads TGCAGTGCTAGCTACCTCCAAGAGACCCAGTACTTC. Translated, it gives CSASYLQETQYF.

This chain joins TRBV12-3 or TRBV12-4 and TRBJ2-2; 11 bases are shared with TRBD2. J was trimmed by 6 bases and V by 6 bases; bases with no gene match: 9. The CDR3 spans 16 residues. The CDR3 loop is CASSRVLAGGPGELFF. CDR3 DNA: TGTGCCAGCAGCCGCGTCCTAGCGGGAGGACCCGGGGAGCTGTTTTTT.